A single sample is the source of the 7 T cell receptor beta chains below, sequenced in a study of T cell changes during pregnancy in multiple sclerosis. Clones were read by immunoSEQ multiplex PCR, and TCRdb kept only the in-frame ones, dropping some. This repertoire shows about 40,000 clones, more than 85% found once; its top ten account for 10% to 15%. The sequences come from CD8+ T cells from peripheral blood mononuclear cells, collected in the first trimester of pregnancy. The receptors here all came from a female donor with multiple sclerosis, enrolled in a pregnancy study.

Only a few counts were recorded for this clone. The rearrangement uses TRBV10-1 and TRBJ2-7; D unresolved. Germline CDR1 WNHNN, CDR2 SYGVQD (reference sequence). This CDR3 has 13 amino acids. The V end was cut by 3 bases, the J end by 1 base, with 7 bases between. The CDR3 sequence: CASSDSHSYEQYF. The CDR3 nucleotides read TGCGCCAGCAGTGATAGTCATTCCTACGAGCAGTACTTC.

This clone was counted a single time. This chain joins TRBV7-9 and TRBJ2-3; D call uncertain. Germline CDR1 SEHNR, CDR2 FQNEAQ (reference sequence). The CDR3 runs to 12 residues. V was pared by 5 bases and J by 6 bases, with 9 bases between. In DNA form, the CDR3 reads TGTGCCAGCAGCCCCGGGTGGGATACGCAGTATTTT. Protein product: CASSPGWDTQYF.

The chain links TRBV6-5 to TRBJ2-1; D perhaps matches TRBD1 (5 bases). The CDR3 is made up of 11 amino acids. Per germline, CDR1 MNHEY and CDR2 SVGAGI. V shed 6 bases and J shed 9 bases, with 9 bases lying between them. CDR3 sequence: CASSLGVEQFF. CDR3 nucleotides: TGTGCCAGCAGCCTAGGGGTTGAGCAGTTCTTC.

This chain uses TRBV2 with TRBJ1-1; D is undetermined. Deletions cut 4 bases from V and 2 bases from J, with 17 bases between. The CDR3 is made up of 16 amino acids. Germline CDR1 is SNHLY and CDR2 is FYNNEI. CDR3 DNA sequence: TGTGCCAGCAGTGTGGAGAGTGGAGTGAGCAACACTGAAGCTTTCTTT. Protein product: CASSVESGVSNTEAFF. Variable domain in full (rest from reference TRBV2 and TRBJ1-1): EPEVTQTPSHQVTQMGQEVILRCVPISNHLYFYWYRQILGQKVEFLVSFYNNEISEKSEIFDDQFSVERPDGSNFTLKIRSTKLEDSAMYFCASSVESGVSNTEAFFGQGTRLTVV.

This chain uses TRBV29-1 with TRBJ1-2; perhaps TRBD1 as D (6 bases). There are 13 residues in the CDR3. CDR1 and CDR2 (germline): SQVTM, ANQGSEA. Trimming cost V 4 bases and J 4 bases, with 13 bases left between them. The DNA of the CDR3 is TGCAGCGTTGGGGGGCTGAACTTCTATGGCTACACCTTC. Protein product: CSVGGLNFYGYTF.

J is TRBJ2-7 and V is TRBV11-2; 7 bases agree with TRBD2. V gave up 4 bases and J gave up 6 bases; unmatched junction bases: 12. The CDR3 has 15 residues. Germline CDR1 and CDR2: SGHAT and FQNNGV. The CDR3 DNA reads TGTGCCAGCAGCTCTATTTGGGCAGGCGGGAGCGAGCAGTACTTC. Its translation: CASSSIWAGGSEQYF.

The gene calls are TRBV5-5 and TRBJ2-2; D is possibly TRBD2 (7 bases). The V end lost 6 bases, the J end lost 4 bases, and 16 bases lay between the germline ends. The CDR3 consists of 15 residues. CDR1 and CDR2 (germline): SGHKS, YYEKEE (reference sequence). In DNA, the CDR3 is TGTGCCAGCACCTCCCGCGGGGGCGGCACCGGGGAGCTGTTTTTT. Translated: CASTSRGGGTGELFF.